A selection of T cell receptor beta chains follows, all from one sample in a study of T cells in Graves' hyperthyroidism and ophthalmopathy. TCRdb recomputed calls from the multiplex PCR reads with MiXCR, one row per CDR3 protein. The sample lists roughly 57,000 distinct CDR3 sequences, under 70% occurring once. The sample was blood. The receptors were sampled from a woman aged 55-69 years with Graves' ophthalmopathy. Each CDR3 is given with its conserved first and last residue. A D gene is named only where the DNA matches it firmly. Part of the rows lack a size; the others show once, few, many or a class for expanded clones.

V	size	D	J	CDR3	DNA
TRBV19	many	NA	TRBJ1-2	CASSMVQANYGYTF	TGTGCCAGTAGTATGGTCCAGGCTAACTATGGCTACACCTTC
TRBV6-4	NA	TRBD1	TRBJ1-4	CASSDSSSGTGGDEKLFF	TGTGCCAGCAGTGACTCGTCTAGCGGGACAGGGGGCGATGAAAAACTGTTTTTT
TRBV9	many	TRBD2	TRBJ2-3	CASSGPSVGAQAGTSDSTDTQYF	TGTGCCAGCAGCGGACCCTCCGTCGGCGCACAGGCAGGGACTAGCGATTCTACAGATACGCAGTATTTT
TRBV20-1	NA	TRBD1	TRBJ1-2	CSAGRDRANYTF	TGCAGTGCTGGCCGGGACAGGGCGAACTACACCTTC
TRBV11-3	NA	TRBD1	TRBJ2-1	CASNSTGGAINEQFF	TGTGCCAGCAACTCGACAGGGGGCGCAATCAATGAGCAGTTCTTC
TRBV9	many	NA	TRBJ2-5	CASSVSGSPQYF	TGTGCCAGCAGCGTAAGCGGAAGCCCCCAGTACTTC
TRBV7-3	NA	NA	TRBJ2-7	CASSPGPGLKQYF	TGTGCCAGCAGTCCCGGCCCGGGCCTAAAGCAGTACTTC
TRBV29-1	NA	NA	TRBJ2-3	CSARWETDTQYF	TGCAGCGCACGGTGGGAGACAGATACGCAGTATTTT
TRBV20-1	NA	NA	TRBJ1-4	CSAKGGSNEKLFF	TGCAGTGCCAAGGGCGGGAGTAATGAAAAACTGTTTTTT
TRBV14	NA	TRBD2	TRBJ2-2	CASSHLRTSGRLATGELFF	TGTGCCAGCAGCCACTTAAGGACTAGCGGGAGGCTGGCCACCGGGGAGCTGTTTTTT
TRBV19	NA	NA	TRBJ1-5	CASSKGQDQPQHF	TGTGCCAGTAGTAAGGGCCAGGATCAGCCCCAGCATTTT
TRBV7-2	NA	TRBD1	TRBJ1-5	CASSLEDRADQPQHF	TGTGCCAGCAGCTTAGAGGACAGGGCGGATCAGCCCCAGCATTTT
TRBV20-1	NA	NA	TRBJ2-6	CSASNGYSGANVLTF	TGCAGTGCTAGCAACGGGTACTCTGGGGCCAACGTCCTGACTTTC
TRBV6-2/TRBV6-3	many	NA	TRBJ2-7	CASSYGQASSYEQYF	TGTGCCAGCAGCTACGGGCAGGCATCTTCCTACGAGCAGTACTTC
TRBV10-3	medium-sized	TRBD1	TRBJ2-7	CAISGGQGDEQYF	TGTGCCATCAGTGGGGGACAGGGTGACGAGCAGTACTTC
TRBV2	NA	NA	TRBJ1-5	CASSGPDEDQPQHF	TGTGCCAGCAGTGGGCCAGACGAGGATCAGCCCCAGCATTTT
TRBV20-1	many	TRBD2	TRBJ2-3	CSAPGTSGYTDTQYF	TGCAGTGCCCCAGGGACTAGCGGCTACACAGATACGCAGTATTTT
TRBV6-1	many	TRBD1	TRBJ2-2	CASSSEQGTGELFF	TGTGCCAGCAGCTCAGAACAGGGGACCGGGGAGCTGTTTTTT
TRBV7-3	many	NA	TRBJ1-2	CASSSTGGYGYTF	TGTGCCAGCAGCAGCACGGGGGGCTATGGCTACACCTTC
TRBV5-1	NA	TRBD1	TRBJ1-4	CASSLNRGNEKLSF	TGCGCCAGCAGCTTGAACAGGGGGAATGAGAAACTGTCTTTT
TRBV2	many	NA	TRBJ2-5	CASSEVHHQSTHQETQYF	TGTGCCAGCAGTGAAGTCCACCATCAGTCAACCCACCAAGAGACCCAGTACTTC
TRBV4-1	many	NA	TRBJ2-6	CASSREGGRSGANVLTF	TGCGCCAGCAGCCGGGAAGGGGGGCGATCTGGGGCCAACGTCCTGACTTTC
TRBV12-3/TRBV12-4	NA	TRBD2	TRBJ2-5	CASMRLANTGEGETQYF	TGTGCCAGCATGAGACTGGCGAACACCGGGGAGGGAGAGACCCAGTACTTC
TRBV18	many	TRBD1	TRBJ2-7	CASSSTGAEQYF	TGTGCCAGCTCATCGACAGGGGCCGAGCAGTACTTC
TRBV12-3/TRBV12-4	many	NA	TRBJ1-2	CASSRVTDRRGYTF	TGTGCCAGCAGTAGGGTGACCGACCGTCGGGGCTACACCTTC
TRBV5-1	NA	TRBD1	TRBJ2-3	CASSLGPRQGGTDTQYF	TGCGCCAGCAGCCTGGGGCCTAGACAGGGGGGGACAGATACGCAGTATTTT
TRBV18	many	NA	TRBJ2-5	CASLQGETQYF	TGTGCCAGTTTACAGGGAGAGACCCAGTACTTC
TRBV6-1	NA	NA	TRBJ2-2	CASSAREGRELSF	TGTGCCAGCAGTGCCCGAGAGGGAAGGGAGCTGTCTTTT
TRBV5-1	NA	TRBD2	TRBJ2-7	CASSPAGPYEQYF	TGCGCCAGCAGCCCAGCGGGACCGTACGAGCAGTACTTC
TRBV6-5	NA	NA	TRBJ1-5	CASRKQGRSQPQHF	TGTGCCAGCAGGAAACAGGGTCGGAGTCAGCCCCAGCATTTT
TRBV20-1	NA	TRBD2	TRBJ2-1	CSASGTTHNEQFF	TGCAGTGCTAGCGGGACTACCCACAATGAGCAGTTCTTC
TRBV27	few	NA	TRBJ1-3	CAGSRVEGNTIYF	TGTGCCGGCAGTAGAGTCGAAGGAAACACCATATATTTT
TRBV5-8	many	NA	TRBJ2-3	CASSYTDTDTQYF	TGTGCCAGCAGCTACACGGACACAGATACGCAGTATTTT
TRBV9	NA	NA	TRBJ2-3	CASSVIPDNEQYF	TGTGCCAGCAGCGTAATACCAGACAATGAGCAGTATTTT
TRBV20-1	NA	TRBD2	TRBJ2-1	CSASRGGGGYTDTQFF	TGCAGTGCTAGTAGGGGTGGCGGGGGGTATACAGATACGCAGTTCTTC
TRBV7-8	NA	TRBD1	TRBJ2-7	CATAPGTGAEGEQYF	TGTGCCACCGCTCCCGGGACAGGGGCCGAGGGCGAGCAGTACTTC
TRBV10-3	few	NA	TRBJ2-7	CAISESDGSYEQYF	TGTGCCATCAGTGAGTCTGACGGCTCCTACGAGCAGTACTTC